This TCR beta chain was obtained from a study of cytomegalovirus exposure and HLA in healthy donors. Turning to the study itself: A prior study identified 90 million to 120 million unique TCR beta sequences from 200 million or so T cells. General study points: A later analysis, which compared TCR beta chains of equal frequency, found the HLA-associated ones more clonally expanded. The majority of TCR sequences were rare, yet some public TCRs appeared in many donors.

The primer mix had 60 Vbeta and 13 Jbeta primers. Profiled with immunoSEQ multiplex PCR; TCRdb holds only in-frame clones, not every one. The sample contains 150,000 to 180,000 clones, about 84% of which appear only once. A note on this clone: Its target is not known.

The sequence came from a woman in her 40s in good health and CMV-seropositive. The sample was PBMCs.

CDR3 amino acids: CASSRDSNEKLFF. The CDR3, as DNA: TGCGCCAGCAGCCGGGACTCTAATGAAAAACTGTTTTTT. The V and J genes are TRBV5-1 and TRBJ1-4; D is perhaps TRBD1 (5 bases). This CDR3 has 13 amino acids. Per the germline V gene, CDR1 is SGHRS and CDR2 is YFSETQ. Trimming took 4 bases from V and 3 from J, leaving 7 bases between them.